The sequence of this T cell receptor (beta chain) was determined in a study of OX40 agonist ivuxolimab in advanced cancers. Only in-frame clones appear in the TCRdb table, and some are missing; sequencing was by immunoSEQ multiplex PCR. The data show 52,000 or so clones, around four fifths seen once. Germline CDR1 is SQVTM and CDR2 is ANQGSEA. The V gene end was trimmed by 3 bases and the J gene end by 0 bases; junction bases not matched to a gene: 7. This CDR3 comprises 15 residues. The rearrangement links TRBV29-1 to TRBJ1-2; 7 bases fit TRBD1. This receptor was identified in an adult with an advanced solid tumor such as melanoma, head and neck, liver or kidney cancer. The sample consisted of CD4+ or CD8+ T cells sorted from blood, taken in a trial of the OX40 agonist ivuxolimab. The CDR3 DNA reads as TGCAGCGTTGACCTGTGGGGACAGACTAACTATGGCTACACCTTC. The encoded protein is CSVDLWGQTNYGYTF. The variable domain in full, with the rest retrieved from reference TRBV29-1 and TRBJ1-2, is SAVISQKPSRDICQRGTSLTIQCQVDSQVTMMFWYRQQPGQSLTLIATANQGSEATYESGFVIDKFPISRPNLTFSTLTVSNMSPEDSSIYLCSVDLWGQTNYGYTFGSGTRLTVV.